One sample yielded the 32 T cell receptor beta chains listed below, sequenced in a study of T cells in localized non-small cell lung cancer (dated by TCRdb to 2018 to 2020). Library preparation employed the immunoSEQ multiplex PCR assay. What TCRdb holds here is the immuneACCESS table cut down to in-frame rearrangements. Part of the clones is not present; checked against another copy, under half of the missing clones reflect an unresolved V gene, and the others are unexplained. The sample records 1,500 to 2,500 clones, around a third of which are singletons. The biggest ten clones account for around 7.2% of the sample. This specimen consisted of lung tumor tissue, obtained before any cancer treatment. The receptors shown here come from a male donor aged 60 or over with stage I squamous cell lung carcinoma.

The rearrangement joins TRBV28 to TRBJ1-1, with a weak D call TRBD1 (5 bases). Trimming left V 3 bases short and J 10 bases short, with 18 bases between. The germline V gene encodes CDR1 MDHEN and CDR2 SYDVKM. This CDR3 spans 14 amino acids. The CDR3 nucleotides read TGTGCCAGCAGTTTCAGGTCCCCATACAGGACAGCTTTCTTT. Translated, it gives CASSFRSPYRTAFF.

CDR3 sequence (DNA): TGTGCCAGCAGCCCCACCCCCGCAGCAAACTATGGCTACACCTTC. Translated: CASSPTPAANYGYTF. The genes are TRBV6-8 and TRBJ1-2; D gene unclear. V lost 6 bases and J lost 2, with 16 bases in between. CDR3 length: 15 amino acids. Germline CDR1 is MNHGY and CDR2 is SAAAGT.

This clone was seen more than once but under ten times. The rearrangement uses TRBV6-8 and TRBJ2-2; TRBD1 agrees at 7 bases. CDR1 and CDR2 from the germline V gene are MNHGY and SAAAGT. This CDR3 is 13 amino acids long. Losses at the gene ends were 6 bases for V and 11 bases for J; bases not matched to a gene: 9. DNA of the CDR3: TGTGCCAGCAGATACACAGGGGAAAGAGAGCTGTTTTTT. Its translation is CASRYTGERELFF.

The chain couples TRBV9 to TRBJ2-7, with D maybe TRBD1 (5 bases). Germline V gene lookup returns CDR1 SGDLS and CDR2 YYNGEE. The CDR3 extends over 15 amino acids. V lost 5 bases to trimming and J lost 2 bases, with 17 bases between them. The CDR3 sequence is CASSEGSGNPYEQYF. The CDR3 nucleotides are TGTGCCAGCAGTGAAGGTTCAGGGAATCCCTACGAGCAGTACTTC.

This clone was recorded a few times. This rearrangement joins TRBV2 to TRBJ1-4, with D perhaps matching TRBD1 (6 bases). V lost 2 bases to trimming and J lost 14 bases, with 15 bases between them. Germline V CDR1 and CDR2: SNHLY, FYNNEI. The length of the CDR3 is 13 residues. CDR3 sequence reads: CASSERGTVPLFF. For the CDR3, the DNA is TGTGCCAGCAGTGAAAGGGGGACCGTTCCCCTGTTTTTT.

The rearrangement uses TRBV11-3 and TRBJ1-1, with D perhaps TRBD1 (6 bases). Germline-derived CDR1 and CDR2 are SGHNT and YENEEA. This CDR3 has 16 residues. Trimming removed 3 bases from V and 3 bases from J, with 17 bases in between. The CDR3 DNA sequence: TGTGCCAGCAGCTTGGTCGGGGGCCCTGCGGACACTGAAGCTTTCTTT. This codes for CASSLVGGPADTEAFF.

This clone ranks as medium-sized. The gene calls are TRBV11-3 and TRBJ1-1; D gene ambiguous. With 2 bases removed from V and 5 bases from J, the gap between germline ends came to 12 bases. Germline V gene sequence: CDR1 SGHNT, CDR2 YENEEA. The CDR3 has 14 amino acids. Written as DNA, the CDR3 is TGTGCCAGCAGCTTAATGGCCCTGGGGACTGAAGCTTTCTTT. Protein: CASSLMALGTEAFF.

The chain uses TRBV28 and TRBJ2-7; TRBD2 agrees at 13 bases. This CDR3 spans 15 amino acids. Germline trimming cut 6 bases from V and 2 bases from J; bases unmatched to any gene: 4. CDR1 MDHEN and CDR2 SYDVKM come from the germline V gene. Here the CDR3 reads CASSPGLAGAYEQYF. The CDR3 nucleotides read TGTGCCAGCAGCCCAGGACTAGCGGGAGCCTACGAGCAGTACTTC. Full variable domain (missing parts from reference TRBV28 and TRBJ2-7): DVKVTQSSRYLVKRTGEKVFLECVQDMDHENMFWYRQDPGLGLRLIYFSYDVKMKEKGDIPEGYSVSREKKERFSLILESASTNQTSMYLCASSPGLAGAYEQYFGPGTRLTVT.

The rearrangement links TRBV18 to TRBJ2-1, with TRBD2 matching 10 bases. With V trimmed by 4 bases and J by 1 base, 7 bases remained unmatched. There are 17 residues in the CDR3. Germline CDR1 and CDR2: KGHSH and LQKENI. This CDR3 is CASSQAGGLRSYNEQFF. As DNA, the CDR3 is TGTGCCAGCTCACAAGCGGGAGGGCTGAGGTCCTACAATGAGCAGTTCTTC.

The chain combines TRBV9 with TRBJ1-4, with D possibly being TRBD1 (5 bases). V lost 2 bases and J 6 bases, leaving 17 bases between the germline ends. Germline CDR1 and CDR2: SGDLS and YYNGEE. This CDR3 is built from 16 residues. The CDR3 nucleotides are TGTGCCAGCAGCGTGAGCGGGCGGGGGTTTGATGAAAAACTGTTTTTT. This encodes CASSVSGRGFDEKLFF.

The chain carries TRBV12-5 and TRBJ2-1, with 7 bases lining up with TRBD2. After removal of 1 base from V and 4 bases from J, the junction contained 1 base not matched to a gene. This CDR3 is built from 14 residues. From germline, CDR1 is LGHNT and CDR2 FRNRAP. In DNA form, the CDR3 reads TGTGCTAGTGGTTTGGCTAGCGGTTACAATGAGCAGTTCTTC. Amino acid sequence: CASGLASGYNEQFF. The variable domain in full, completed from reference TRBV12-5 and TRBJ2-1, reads DARVTQTPRHKVTEMGQEVTMRCQPILGHNTVFWYRQTMMQGLELLAYFRNRAPLDDSGMPKDRFSAEMPDATLATLKIQPSEPRDSAVYFCASGLASGYNEQFFGPGTRLTVL.

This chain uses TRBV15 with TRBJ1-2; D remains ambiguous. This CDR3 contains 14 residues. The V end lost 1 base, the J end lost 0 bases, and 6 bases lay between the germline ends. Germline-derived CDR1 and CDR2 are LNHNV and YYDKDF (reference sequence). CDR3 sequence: CATSRAGTNYGYTF. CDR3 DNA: TGTGCCACCAGCAGAGCGGGGACTAACTATGGCTACACCTTC.

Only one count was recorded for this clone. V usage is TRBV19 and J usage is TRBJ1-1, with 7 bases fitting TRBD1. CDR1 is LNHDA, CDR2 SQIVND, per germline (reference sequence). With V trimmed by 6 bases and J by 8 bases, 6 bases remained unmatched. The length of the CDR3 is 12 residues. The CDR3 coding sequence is TGTGCCAGTAGGAGCATGGACAGGGAAGCTTTCTTT. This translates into CASRSMDREAFF. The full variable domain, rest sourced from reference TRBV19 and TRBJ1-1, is DGGITQSPKYLFRKEGQNVTLSCEQNLNHDAMYWYRQDPGQGLRLIYYSQIVNDFQKGDIAEGYSVSREKKESFPLTVTSAQKNPTAFYLCASRSMDREAFFGQGTRLTVV.

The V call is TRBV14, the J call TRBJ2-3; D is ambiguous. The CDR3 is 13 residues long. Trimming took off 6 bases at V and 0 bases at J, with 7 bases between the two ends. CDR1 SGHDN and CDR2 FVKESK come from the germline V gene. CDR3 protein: CASSAISTDTQYF. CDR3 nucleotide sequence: TGTGCCAGCAGTGCCATAAGCACAGATACGCAGTATTTT.

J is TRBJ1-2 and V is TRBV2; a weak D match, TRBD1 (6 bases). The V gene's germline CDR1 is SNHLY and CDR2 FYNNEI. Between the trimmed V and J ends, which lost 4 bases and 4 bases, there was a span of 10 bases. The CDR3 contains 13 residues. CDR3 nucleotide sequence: TGTGCCAGCAGTGGACAGGCATCCTATGGCTACACCTTC. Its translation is CASSGQASYGYTF.

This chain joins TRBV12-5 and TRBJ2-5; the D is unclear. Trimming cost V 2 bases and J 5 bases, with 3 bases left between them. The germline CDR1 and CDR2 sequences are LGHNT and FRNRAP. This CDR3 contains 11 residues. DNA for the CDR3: TGTGCTAGTGGTTTGTACGAGACCCAGTACTTC. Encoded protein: CASGLYETQYF.

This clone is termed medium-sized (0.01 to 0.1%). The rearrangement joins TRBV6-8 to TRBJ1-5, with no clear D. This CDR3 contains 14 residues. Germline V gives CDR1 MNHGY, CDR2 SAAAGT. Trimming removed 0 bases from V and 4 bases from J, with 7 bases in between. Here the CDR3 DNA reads TGTGCCAGCAGTTACTCCGGAGGGAATCAGCCCCAGCATTTT. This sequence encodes CASSYSGGNQPQHF.

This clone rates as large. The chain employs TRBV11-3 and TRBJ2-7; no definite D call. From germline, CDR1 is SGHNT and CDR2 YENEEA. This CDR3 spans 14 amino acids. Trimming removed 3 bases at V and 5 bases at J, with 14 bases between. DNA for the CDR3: TGTGCCAGCAGCTTGGCGCCCCCAGTTAACGAGCAGTACTTC. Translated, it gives CASSLAPPVNEQYF.

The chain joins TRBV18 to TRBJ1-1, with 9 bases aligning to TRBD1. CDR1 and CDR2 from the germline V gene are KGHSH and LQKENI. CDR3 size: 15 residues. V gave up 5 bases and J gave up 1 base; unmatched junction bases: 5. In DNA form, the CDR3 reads TGTGCCAGCTCAGGAAGACAGGGGGGGAACACTGAAGCTTTCTTT. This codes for CASSGRQGGNTEAFF.

The CDR3 protein is CASQAGVGYEQYF. The CDR3 bases are TGTGCCAGCCAAGCGGGAGTGGGTTACGAGCAGTACTTC. The V and J genes are TRBV6-8 and TRBJ2-7, with 8 bases aligning to TRBD2. This CDR3 region has 13 residues. Germline V gives CDR1 MNHGY, CDR2 SAAAGT. V lost 8 bases, J lost 4 bases, and 7 bases stayed unmatched.

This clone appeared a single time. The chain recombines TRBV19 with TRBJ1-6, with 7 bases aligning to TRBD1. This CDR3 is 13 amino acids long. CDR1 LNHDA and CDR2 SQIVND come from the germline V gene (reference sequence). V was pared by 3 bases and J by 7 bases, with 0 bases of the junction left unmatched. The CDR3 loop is CASSMDRNSPLHF. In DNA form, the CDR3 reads TGTGCCAGTAGTATGGACAGGAATTCACCCCTCCACTTT. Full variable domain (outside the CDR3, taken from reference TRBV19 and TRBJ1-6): DGGITQSPKYLFRKEGQNVTLSCEQNLNHDAMYWYRQDPGQGLRLIYYSQIVNDFQKGDIAEGYSVSREKKESFPLTVTSAQKNPTAFYLCASSMDRNSPLHFGNGTRLTVT.

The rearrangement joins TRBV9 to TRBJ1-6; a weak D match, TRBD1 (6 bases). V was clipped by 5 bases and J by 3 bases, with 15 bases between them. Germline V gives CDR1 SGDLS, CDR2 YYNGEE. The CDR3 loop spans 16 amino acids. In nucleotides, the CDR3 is TGTGCCAGCAGTCGGGGGCAGGACCACTATAATTCACCCCTCCACTTT. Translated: CASSRGQDHYNSPLHF.

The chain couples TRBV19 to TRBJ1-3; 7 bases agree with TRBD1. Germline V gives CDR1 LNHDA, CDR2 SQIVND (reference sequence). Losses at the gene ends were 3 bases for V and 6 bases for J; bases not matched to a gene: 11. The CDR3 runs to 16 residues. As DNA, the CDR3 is TGTGCCAGTAGTATCGCGGTGCAGGGGGTGAAAAACACCATATATTTT. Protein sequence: CASSIAVQGVKNTIYF. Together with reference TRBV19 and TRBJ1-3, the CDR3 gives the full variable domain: DGGITQSPKYLFRKEGQNVTLSCEQNLNHDAMYWYRQDPGQGLRLIYYSQIVNDFQKGDIAEGYSVSREKKESFPLTVTSAQKNPTAFYLCASSIAVQGVKNTIYFGEGSWLTVV.

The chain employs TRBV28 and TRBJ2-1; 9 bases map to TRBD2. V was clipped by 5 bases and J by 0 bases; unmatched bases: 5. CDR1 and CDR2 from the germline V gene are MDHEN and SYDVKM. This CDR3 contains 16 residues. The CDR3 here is CASSGTSTGSYNEQFF. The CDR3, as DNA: TGTGCCAGCAGTGGGACTAGCACGGGCTCCTACAATGAGCAGTTCTTC.

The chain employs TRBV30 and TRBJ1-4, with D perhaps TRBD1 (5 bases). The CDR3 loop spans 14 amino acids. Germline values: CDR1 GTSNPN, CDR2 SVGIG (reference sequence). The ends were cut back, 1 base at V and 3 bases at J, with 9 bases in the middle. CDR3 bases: TGTGCCTGGAGTGACGGGACGCCTAATGAAAAACTGTTTTTT. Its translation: CAWSDGTPNEKLFF.

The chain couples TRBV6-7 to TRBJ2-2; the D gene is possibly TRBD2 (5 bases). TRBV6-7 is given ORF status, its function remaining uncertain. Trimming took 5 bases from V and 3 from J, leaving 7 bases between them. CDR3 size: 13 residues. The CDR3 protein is CASSEGDTGELFF. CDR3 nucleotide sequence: TGTGCCAGCAGTGAGGGCGACACCGGGGAGCTGTTTTTT.

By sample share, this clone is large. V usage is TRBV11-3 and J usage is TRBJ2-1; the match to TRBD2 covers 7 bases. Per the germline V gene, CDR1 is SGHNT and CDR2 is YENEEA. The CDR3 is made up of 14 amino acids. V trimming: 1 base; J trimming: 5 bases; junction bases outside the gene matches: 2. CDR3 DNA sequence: TGTGCCAGCAGCTTAGTGGGGGGGGACAATGAGCAGTTCTTC. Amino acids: CASSLVGGDNEQFF.

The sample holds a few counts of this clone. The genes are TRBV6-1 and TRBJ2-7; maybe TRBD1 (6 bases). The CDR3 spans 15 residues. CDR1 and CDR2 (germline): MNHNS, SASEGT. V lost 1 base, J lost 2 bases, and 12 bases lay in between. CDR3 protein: CASSEGQGLTYEQYF. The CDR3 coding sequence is TGTGCCAGCAGTGAAGGGCAGGGGTTGACCTACGAGCAGTACTTC.

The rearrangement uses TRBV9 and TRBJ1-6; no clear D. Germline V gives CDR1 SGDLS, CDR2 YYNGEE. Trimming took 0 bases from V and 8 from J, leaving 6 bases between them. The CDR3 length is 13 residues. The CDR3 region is CASSVGMDSPLHF. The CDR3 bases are TGTGCCAGCAGCGTAGGTATGGATTCACCCCTCCACTTT. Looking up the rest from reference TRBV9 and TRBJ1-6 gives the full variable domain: DSGVTQTPKHLITATGQRVTLRCSPRSGDLSVYWYQQSLDQGLQFLIQYYNGEERAKGNILERFSAQQFPDLHSELNLSSLELGDSALYFCASSVGMDSPLHFGNGTRLTVT.

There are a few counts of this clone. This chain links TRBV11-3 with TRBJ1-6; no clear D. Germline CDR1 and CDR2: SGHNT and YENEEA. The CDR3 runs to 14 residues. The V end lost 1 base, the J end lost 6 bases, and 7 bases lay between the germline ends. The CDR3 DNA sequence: TGTGCCAGCAGCTTAGGACAAATTAATTCACCCCTCCACTTT. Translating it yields CASSLGQINSPLHF.

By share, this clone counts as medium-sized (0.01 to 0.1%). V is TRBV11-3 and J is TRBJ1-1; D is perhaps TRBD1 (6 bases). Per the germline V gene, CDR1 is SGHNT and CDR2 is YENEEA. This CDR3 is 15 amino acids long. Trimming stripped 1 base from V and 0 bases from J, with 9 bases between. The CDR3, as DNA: TGTGCCAGCAGCTTAGTCACAGGGATGAACACTGAAGCTTTCTTT. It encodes CASSLVTGMNTEAFF.

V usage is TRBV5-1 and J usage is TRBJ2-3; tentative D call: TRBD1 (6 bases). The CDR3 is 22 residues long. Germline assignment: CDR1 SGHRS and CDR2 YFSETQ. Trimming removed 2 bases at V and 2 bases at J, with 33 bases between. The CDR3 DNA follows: TGCGCCAGCAGCTTCCCCTCGTTGGGGCTTACTCGAACACAGGGATACACAGATACGCAGTATTTT. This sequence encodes CASSFPSLGLTRTQGYTDTQYF. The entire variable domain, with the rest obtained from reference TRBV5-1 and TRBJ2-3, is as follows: KAGVTQTPRYLIKTRGQQVTLSCSPISGHRSVSWYQQTPGQGLQFLFEYFSETQRNKGNFPGRFSGRQFSNSRSEMNVSTLELGDSALYLCASSFPSLGLTRTQGYTDTQYFGPGTRLTVL.